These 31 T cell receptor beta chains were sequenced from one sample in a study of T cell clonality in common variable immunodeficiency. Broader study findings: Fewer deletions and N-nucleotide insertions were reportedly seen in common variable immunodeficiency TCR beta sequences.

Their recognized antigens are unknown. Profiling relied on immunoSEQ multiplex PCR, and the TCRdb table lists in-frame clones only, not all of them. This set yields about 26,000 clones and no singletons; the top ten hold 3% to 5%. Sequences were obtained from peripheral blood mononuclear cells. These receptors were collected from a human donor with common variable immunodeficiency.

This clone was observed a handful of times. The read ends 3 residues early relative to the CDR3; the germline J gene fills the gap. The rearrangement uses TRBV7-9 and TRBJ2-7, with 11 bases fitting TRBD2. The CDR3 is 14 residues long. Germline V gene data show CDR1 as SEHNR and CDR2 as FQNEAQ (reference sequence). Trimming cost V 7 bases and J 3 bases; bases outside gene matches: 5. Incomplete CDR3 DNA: TGTGCCAGCACCCCACTAGCGGGAGTCTACGAG. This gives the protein CASTPLAGVYE. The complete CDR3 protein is CASTPLAGVYEQYF.

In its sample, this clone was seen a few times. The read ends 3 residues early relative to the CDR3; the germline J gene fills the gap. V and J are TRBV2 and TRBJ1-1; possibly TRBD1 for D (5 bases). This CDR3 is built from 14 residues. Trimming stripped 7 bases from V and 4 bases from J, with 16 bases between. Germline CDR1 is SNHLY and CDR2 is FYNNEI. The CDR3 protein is CASTKQGGGTEAFF. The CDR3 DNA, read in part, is TGTGCCAGCACCAAGCAGGGTGGCGGCACTGAA.

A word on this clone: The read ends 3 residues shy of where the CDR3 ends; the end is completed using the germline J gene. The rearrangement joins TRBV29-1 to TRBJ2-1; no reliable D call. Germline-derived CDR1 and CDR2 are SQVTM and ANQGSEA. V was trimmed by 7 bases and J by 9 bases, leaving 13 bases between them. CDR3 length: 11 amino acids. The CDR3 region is CSATVRSEQFF. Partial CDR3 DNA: TGCAGCGCCACAGTTCGGTCTGAG.

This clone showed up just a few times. The CDR3 is CASSLVGGNNYGYTF. CDR3 DNA (partial): TGTGCCAGCAGCTTAGTGGGGGGGAATAACTATGGC. The V call is TRBV7-2, the J call TRBJ1-2; D may be TRBD1 (5 bases). The CDR3 is cut off 3 residues early in the read; its end comes from the germline J gene. CDR3 length: 15 residues. CDR1 and CDR2 (germline): SGHTA, FQGNSA. Deletions cut 1 base from V and 1 base from J, with 10 bases between.

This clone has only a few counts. The part of the CDR3 DNA that was read is TGTGCCACCCCCATGTCGACAACCAAAAACATT. It codes for CATPMSTTKNI. The complete CDR3 protein is CATPMSTTKNIQYF. The chain links TRBV2 to TRBJ2-4, with no clear D. The read terminates 3 residues ahead of where the CDR3 ends, so the germline J gene completes it. Germline V gives CDR1 SNHLY, CDR2 FYNNEI. The CDR3 covers 14 residues. Trimming cost V 10 bases and J 2 bases, with 15 bases left between them.

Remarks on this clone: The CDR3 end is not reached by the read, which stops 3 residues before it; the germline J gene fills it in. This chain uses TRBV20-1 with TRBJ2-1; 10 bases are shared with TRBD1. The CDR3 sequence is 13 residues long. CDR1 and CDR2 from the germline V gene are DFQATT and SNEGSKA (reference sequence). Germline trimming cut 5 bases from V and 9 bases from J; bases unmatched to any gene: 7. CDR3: CSAQTGGSPEQFF. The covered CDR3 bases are TGCAGTGCTCAGACAGGGGGCAGTCCTGAG.

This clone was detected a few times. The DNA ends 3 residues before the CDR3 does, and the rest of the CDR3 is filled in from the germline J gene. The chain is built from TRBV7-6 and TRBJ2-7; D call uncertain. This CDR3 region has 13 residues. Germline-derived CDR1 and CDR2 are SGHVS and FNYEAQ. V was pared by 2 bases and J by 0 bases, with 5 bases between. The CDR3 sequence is CASSLQASYEQYF. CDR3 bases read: TGTGCCAGCAGCTTACAGGCCTCCTACGAG.

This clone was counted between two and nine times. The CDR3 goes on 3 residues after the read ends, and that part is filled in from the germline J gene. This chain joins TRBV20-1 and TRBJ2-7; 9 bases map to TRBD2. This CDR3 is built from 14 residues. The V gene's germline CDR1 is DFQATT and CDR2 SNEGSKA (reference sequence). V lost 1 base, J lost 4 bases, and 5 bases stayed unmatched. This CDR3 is CSARAPSGIYEQYF. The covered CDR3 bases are TGCAGTGCTAGAGCGCCTAGCGGGATTTACGAG.

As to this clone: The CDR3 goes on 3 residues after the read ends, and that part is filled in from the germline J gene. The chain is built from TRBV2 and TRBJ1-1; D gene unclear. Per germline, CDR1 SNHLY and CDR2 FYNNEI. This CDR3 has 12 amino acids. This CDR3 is CASSFLGAKAFF. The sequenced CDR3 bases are TGTGCCAGCAGTTTCCTAGGAGCGAAA.

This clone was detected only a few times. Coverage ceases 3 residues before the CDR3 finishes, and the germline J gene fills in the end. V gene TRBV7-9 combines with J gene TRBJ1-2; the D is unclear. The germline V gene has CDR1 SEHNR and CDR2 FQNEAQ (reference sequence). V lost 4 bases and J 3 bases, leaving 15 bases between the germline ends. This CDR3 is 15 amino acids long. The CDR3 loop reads CASSSPQAGYYGYTF. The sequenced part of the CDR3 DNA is TGTGCCAGCAGCTCACCCCAGGCGGGATACTATGGC.

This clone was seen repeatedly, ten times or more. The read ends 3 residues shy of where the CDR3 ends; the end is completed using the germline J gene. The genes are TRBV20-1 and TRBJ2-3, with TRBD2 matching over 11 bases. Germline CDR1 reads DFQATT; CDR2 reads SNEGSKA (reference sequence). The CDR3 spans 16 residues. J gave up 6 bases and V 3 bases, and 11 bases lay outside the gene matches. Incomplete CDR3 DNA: TGCAGTGCTAGGGTTTCGACTAGCGGGATCATGGATACG. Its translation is CSARVSTSGIMDT. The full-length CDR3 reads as CSARVSTSGIMDTQYF.

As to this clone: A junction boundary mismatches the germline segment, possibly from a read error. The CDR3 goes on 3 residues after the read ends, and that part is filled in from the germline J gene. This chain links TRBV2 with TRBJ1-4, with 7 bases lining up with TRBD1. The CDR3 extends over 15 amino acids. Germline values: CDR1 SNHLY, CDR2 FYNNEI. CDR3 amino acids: CASATGDPTKEKLFF. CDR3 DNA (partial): TGTGCCAGCGCCACAGGGGACCCAACTAAGGAAAAA.

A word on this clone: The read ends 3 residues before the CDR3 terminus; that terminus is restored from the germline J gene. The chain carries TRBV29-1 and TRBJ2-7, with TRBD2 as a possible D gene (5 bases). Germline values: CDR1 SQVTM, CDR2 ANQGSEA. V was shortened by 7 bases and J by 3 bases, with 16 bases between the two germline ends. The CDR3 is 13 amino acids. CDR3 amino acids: CSAHGVSGYEQYF. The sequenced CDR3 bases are TGCAGCGCCCACGGGGTGAGTGGCTACGAG.

The CDR3 reads CASSFFPGDGNEQFF. The part of the CDR3 DNA that was read is TGTGCCAGCAGCTTCTTCCCAGGGGATGGCAATGAG. The chain carries TRBV7-6 and TRBJ2-1; tentatively, D is TRBD1 (6 bases). Sequencing ends 3 residues short of the CDR3 end; the germline J gene provides the rest. Germline V gene data show CDR1 as SGHVS and CDR2 as FNYEAQ. Trimming took 3 bases from V and 6 from J, leaving 15 bases between them. The CDR3 is 15 amino acids.

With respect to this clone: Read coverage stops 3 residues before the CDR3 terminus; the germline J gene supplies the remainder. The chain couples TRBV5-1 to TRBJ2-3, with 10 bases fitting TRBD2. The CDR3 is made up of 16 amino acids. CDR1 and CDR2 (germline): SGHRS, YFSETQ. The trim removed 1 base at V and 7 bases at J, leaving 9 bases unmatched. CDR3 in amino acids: CASSLYPAGGPNTQYF. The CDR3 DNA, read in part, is TGCGCCAGCAGCTTGTATCCAGCGGGAGGGCCGAATACG.

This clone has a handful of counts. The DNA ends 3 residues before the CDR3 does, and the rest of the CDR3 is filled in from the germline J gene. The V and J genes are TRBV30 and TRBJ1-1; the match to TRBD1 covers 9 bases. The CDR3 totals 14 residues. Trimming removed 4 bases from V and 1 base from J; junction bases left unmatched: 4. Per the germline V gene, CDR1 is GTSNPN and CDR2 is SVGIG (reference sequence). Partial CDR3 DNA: TGTGCCTGGAAAGACAGGGGGTGGAACACTGAA. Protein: CAWKDRGWNTE. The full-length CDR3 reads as CAWKDRGWNTEAFF.

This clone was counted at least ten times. CDR3 in amino acids: CASSPGDRDYGYTF. CDR3 DNA (partial): TGCGCCAGCAGCCCAGGGGACAGAGATTATGGC. This sequence joins TRBV5-1 and TRBJ1-2; the match to TRBD1 covers 7 bases. The sequence runs out 3 residues before the end of the CDR3; the remainder is reconstructed from the germline J gene. The CDR3 is made up of 14 amino acids. Germline CDR1 and CDR2: SGHRS and YFSETQ. The junction had 8 bases not matched to a gene; V was cut back by 4 bases and J by 5 bases.

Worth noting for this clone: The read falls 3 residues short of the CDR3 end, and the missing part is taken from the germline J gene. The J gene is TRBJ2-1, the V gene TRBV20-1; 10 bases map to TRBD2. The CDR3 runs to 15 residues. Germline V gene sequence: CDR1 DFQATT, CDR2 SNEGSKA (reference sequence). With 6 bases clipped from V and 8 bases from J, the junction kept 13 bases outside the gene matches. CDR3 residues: CSASYLAGVRDEQFF. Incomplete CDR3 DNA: TGCAGTGCCAGCTATCTAGCGGGAGTACGCGATGAG.

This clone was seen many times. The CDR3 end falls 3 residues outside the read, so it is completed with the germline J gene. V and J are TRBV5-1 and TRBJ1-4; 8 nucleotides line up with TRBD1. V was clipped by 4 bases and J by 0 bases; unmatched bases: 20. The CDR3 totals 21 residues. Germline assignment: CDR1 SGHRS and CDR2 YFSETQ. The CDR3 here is CASSPSTLAGGVYATNEKLFF. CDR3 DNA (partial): TGCGCCAGCAGCCCCTCTACATTGGCAGGGGGCGTCTACGCAACTAATGAAAAA.

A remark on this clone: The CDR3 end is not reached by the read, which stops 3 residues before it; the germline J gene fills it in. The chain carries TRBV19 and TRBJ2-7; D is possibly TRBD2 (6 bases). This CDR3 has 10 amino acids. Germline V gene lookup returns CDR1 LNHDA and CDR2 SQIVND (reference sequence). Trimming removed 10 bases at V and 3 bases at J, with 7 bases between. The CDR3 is CATGGYEQYF. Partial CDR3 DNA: TGTGCCACCGGGGGCTACGAG.

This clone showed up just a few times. CDR3: CASYPSGSSYNEQFF. The CDR3 DNA, read in part, is TGTGCCAGCTATCCTAGCGGGAGTTCCTACAATGAG. This chain joins TRBV18 and TRBJ2-1; 10 bases are a match to TRBD2. Sequencing ends 3 residues short of the CDR3 end; the germline J gene provides the rest. Germline V gene lookup returns CDR1 KGHSH and CDR2 LQKENI. V shed 7 bases and J 1 base; nucleotides not matched to a gene: 4. There are 15 residues in the CDR3.

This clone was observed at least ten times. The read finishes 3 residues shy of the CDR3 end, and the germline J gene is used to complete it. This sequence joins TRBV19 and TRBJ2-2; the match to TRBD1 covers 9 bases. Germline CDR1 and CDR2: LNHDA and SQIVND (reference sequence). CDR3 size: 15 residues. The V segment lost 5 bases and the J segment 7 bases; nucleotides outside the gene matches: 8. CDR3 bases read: TGTGCCAGTAGTCCTCGGACAGGGGTGAACGGGGAG. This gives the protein CASSPRTGVNGE. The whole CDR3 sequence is CASSPRTGVNGELFF.

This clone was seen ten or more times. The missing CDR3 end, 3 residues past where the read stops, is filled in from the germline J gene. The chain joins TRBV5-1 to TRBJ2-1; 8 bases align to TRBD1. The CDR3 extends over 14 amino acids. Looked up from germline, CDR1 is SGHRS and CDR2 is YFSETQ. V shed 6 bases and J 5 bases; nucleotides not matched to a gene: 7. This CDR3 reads CASTQDRANNEQFF. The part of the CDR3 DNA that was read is TGCGCCAGCACCCAGGACAGGGCCAACAATGAG. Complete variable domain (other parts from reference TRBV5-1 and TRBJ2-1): KAGVTQTPRYLIKTRGQQVTLSCSPISGHRSVSWYQQTPGQGLQFLFEYFSETQRNKGNFPGRFSGRQFSNSRSEMNVSTLELGDSALYLCASTQDRANNEQFFGPGTRLTVL.

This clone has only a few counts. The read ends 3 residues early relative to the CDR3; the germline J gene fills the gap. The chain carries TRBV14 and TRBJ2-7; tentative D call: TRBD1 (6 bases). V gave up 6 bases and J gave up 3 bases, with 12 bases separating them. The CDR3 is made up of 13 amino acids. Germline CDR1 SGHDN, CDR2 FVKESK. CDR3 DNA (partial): TGTGCCAGCAGATTACAGGGTAGCTACGAG. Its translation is CASRLQGSYE. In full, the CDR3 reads CASRLQGSYEQYF.

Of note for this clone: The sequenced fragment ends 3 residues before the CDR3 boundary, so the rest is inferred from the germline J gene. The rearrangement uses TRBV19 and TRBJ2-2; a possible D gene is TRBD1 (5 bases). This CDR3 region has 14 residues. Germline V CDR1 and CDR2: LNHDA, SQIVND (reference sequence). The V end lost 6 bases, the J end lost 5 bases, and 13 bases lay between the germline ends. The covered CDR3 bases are TGTGCCAGTAGGGAAGGGGATCGAACCGGGGAG. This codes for CASREGDRTGE. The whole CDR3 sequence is CASREGDRTGELFF.

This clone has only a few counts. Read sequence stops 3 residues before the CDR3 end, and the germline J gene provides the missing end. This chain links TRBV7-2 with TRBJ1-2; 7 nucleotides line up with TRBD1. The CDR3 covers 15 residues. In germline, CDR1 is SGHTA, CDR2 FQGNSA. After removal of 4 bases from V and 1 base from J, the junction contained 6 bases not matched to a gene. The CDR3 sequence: CASSSYRGDNYGYTF. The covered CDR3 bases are TGTGCCAGCAGCTCCTACAGGGGAGATAACTATGGC. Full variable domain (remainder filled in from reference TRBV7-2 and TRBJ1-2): GAGVSQSPSNKVTEKGKDVELRCDPISGHTALYWYRQSLGQGLEFLIYFQGNSAPDKSGLPSDRFSAERTGGSVSTLTIQRTQQEDSAVYLCASSSYRGDNYGYTFGSGTRLTVV.

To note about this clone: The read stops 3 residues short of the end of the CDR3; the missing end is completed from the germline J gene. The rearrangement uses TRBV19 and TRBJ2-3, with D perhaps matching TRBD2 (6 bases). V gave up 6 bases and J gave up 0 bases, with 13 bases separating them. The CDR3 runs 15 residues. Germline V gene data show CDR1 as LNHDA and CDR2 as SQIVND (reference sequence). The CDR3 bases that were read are TGTGCCAGTAGCGGGCGGGGAATGAGCACAGATACG. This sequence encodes CASSGRGMSTDT. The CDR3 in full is CASSGRGMSTDTQYF.

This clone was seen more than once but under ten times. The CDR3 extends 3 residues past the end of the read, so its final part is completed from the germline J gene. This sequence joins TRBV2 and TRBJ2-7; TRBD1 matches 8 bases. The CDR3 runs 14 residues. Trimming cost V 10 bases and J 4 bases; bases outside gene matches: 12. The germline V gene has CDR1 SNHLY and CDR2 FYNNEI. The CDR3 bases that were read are TGTGCCAACCTAGTGGGGCAGGGGGCGTACGAG. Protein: CANLVGQGAYE. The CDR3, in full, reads CANLVGQGAYEQYF. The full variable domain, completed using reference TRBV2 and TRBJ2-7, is EPEVTQTPSHQVTQMGQEVILRCVPISNHLYFYWYRQILGQKVEFLVSFYNNEISEKSEIFDDQFSVERPDGSNFTLKIRSTKLEDSAMYFCANLVGQGAYEQYFGPGTRLTVT.

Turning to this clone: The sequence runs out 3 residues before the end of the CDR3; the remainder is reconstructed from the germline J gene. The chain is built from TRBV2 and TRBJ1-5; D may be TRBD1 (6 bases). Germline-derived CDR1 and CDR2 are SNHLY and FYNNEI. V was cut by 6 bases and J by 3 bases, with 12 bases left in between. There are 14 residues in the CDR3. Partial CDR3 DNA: TGTGCCAGCAGCCCGGGACAATACAATCAGCCC. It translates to CASSPGQYNQP. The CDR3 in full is CASSPGQYNQPQHF.

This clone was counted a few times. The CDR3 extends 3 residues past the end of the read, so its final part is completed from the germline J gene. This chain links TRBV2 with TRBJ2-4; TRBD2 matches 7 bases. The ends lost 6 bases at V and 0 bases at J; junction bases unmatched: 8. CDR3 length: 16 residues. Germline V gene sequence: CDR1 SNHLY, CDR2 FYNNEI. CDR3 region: CASSTLADLAKNIQYF. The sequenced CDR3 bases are TGTGCCAGCAGCACCCTAGCGGACCTAGCCAAAAACATT.

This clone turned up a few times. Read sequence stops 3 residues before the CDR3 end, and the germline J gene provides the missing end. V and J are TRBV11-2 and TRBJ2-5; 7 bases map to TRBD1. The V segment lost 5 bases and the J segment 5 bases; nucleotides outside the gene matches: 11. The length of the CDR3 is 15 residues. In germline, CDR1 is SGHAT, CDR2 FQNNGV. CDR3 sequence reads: CASSPQRQGGETQYF. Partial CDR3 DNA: TGTGCCAGCAGCCCTCAGAGACAGGGTGGTGAGACC.